These 16 T cell receptor beta chains came from one sample sequenced in a study of OX40 agonist ivuxolimab in advanced cancers. Using immunoSEQ multiplex PCR, the repertoire was profiled, and TCRdb retains in-frame clones only, with some absent. The table shows roughly 56,000 clones, with around 79% occurring only once. The sequenced sample was CD4+ or CD8+ T cells sorted from blood, obtained in a trial of the OX40 agonist ivuxolimab. These receptors were taken from an adult with an advanced solid tumor such as melanoma, head and neck, liver or kidney cancer.

CDR3 coding DNA: TGTGCCAGCAGCCAAGATCTGCAGGGGCGAGAGACCCAGTACTTC. Translated, it gives CASSQDLQGRETQYF. This rearrangement joins TRBV14 to TRBJ2-5, with D perhaps TRBD1 (6 bases). Trimming cost V 0 bases and J 4 bases, with 12 bases left between them. Germline V CDR1 and CDR2: SGHDN, FVKESK. This CDR3 is built from 15 residues.

The rearrangement uses TRBV18 and TRBJ2-5; a weak D match, TRBD2 (5 bases). The end of the DNA is better explained by TRBJ2-7, so the J call may be wrong. In germline, CDR1 is KGHSH, CDR2 LQKENI. This CDR3 is built from 13 residues. This CDR3 reads CASSPLEVYEQYF. The CDR3, as DNA: TGTGCCAGCTCACCGCTGGAGGTCTACGAGCAGTACTTC.

This clone has only a few counts. The chain employs TRBV7-6 and TRBJ2-5, with TRBD2 matching over 11 bases. Trimming removed 5 bases from V and 1 base from J; junction bases left unmatched: 6. Germline V CDR1 and CDR2: SGHVS, FNYEAQ. The CDR3 loop spans 16 amino acids. CDR3 sequence: CASSPRGTSGQETQYF. CDR3 in DNA: TGTGCCAGCAGCCCTAGGGGGACTAGCGGCCAAGAGACCCAGTACTTC.

This clone was seen more than once but under ten times. The rearrangement uses TRBV6-5 and TRBJ1-4; maybe TRBD1 (6 bases). The CDR3 spans 14 residues. Trimming removed 4 bases at V and 4 bases at J, with 10 bases between. In germline, CDR1 is MNHEY, CDR2 SVGAGI. The CDR3 DNA reads as TGTGCCAGCAGTTCGGGGACATATAATGAAAAACTGTTTTTT. Protein product: CASSSGTYNEKLFF.

For the CDR3, the DNA is TGCGCCAGCAGCTTGGCAGGTACAGGGGGCCAAGAGACCCAGTACTTC. It is translated as CASSLAGTGGQETQYF. The gene calls are TRBV5-1 and TRBJ2-5; 8 nucleotides line up with TRBD1. Germline lookup yields CDR1 SGHRS and CDR2 YFSETQ. V was pared by 0 bases and J by 1 base, with 5 bases of the junction left unmatched. This CDR3 contains 16 residues.

This clone was seen once. The V gene is TRBV15, the J gene TRBJ2-2; D is ambiguous. V was clipped by 0 bases and J by 6 bases, with 5 bases between them. The CDR3 is 13 residues long. Germline lookup yields CDR1 LNHNV and CDR2 YYDKDF (reference sequence). Written as DNA, the CDR3 is TGTGCCACCAGCAGAGAAGGGTCCGGGGAGCTGTTTTTT. Its protein product is CATSREGSGELFF.

V is TRBV4-1 and J is TRBJ2-1; D unclear. The V gene lost 0 bases and the J gene lost 10 bases, with 13 bases spanning the gap. Germline CDR1 and CDR2: MGHRA and YSYEKL. The CDR3 sequence is 14 residues long. The CDR3 sequence is CASSQEERAGEQFF. The CDR3 DNA reads TGCGCCAGCAGCCAAGAGGAAAGGGCAGGCGAGCAGTTCTTC.

The rearrangement uses TRBV29-1 and TRBJ1-3; D gene ambiguous. V was cut by 3 bases and J by 5 bases, with 8 bases left in between. The germline V gene has CDR1 SQVTM and CDR2 ANQGSEA. The CDR3 spans 12 residues. The CDR3 protein is CSVDGSRNTIYF. In nucleotides, the CDR3 is TGCAGCGTTGACGGCAGCAGAAACACCATATATTTT.

The V call is TRBV19, the J call TRBJ1-5; TRBD1 agrees at 7 bases. Trimming removed 2 bases from V and 0 bases from J; junction bases left unmatched: 13. CDR1 and CDR2 (germline): LNHDA, SQIVND (reference sequence). The CDR3 runs to 19 residues. The DNA for the CDR3 is TGTGCCAGTAGTATATACCCCTCATTCGGACAGGATAGCAATCAGCCCCAGCATTTT. This gives the protein CASSIYPSFGQDSNQPQHF.

In DNA form, the CDR3 reads TGTGCCAGTTCCCTCGAGGCTCTTACTCTCAACGAGCAGTACTTC. This encodes CASSLEALTLNEQYF. The rearrangement links TRBV6-6 to TRBJ2-7; the D is unclear. CDR3 size: 15 residues. Trimming pared 9 bases from V and 5 bases from J, leaving 23 bases between. Looked up from germline, CDR1 is MNHNY and CDR2 is SVGAGI (reference sequence).

The chain links TRBV6-5 to TRBJ2-5, with a tentative D call TRBD2 (6 bases). CDR1 is MNHEY and CDR2 is SVGAGI in the germline V gene. The CDR3 consists of 16 residues. The germline V and J ends were trimmed by 4 bases and 5 bases, with 20 bases remaining between them. The CDR3 DNA reads as TGTGCCAGCAGTTCCCCCCAAGGCGGGGCTTGGGAGACCCAGTACTTC. It encodes CASSSPQGGAWETQYF.

This clone was found once. The chain links TRBV5-1 to TRBJ1-1, with a weak D call TRBD1 (5 bases). Germline lookup yields CDR1 SGHRS and CDR2 YFSETQ. This CDR3 contains 16 residues. V shed 0 bases and J shed 0 bases, with 12 bases lying between them. CDR3 coding DNA: TGCGCCAGCAGCTTGGTAACAGGAACCATGAACACTGAAGCTTTCTTT. This sequence encodes CASSLVTGTMNTEAFF.

In this sample, this clone turned up a few times. The CDR3 region is CASARAGANTEAFF. The CDR3 nucleotides read TGTGCCAGCGCTAGGGCAGGGGCGAACACTGAAGCTTTCTTT. The V and J genes are TRBV4-2 and TRBJ1-1, with a weak D call TRBD1 (6 bases). Germline V CDR1 and CDR2: LGHNA, YNFKEQ. The CDR3 extends over 14 amino acids. V was shortened by 8 bases and J by 1 base, with 14 bases between the two germline ends.

The chain links TRBV2 to TRBJ1-2; D unclear. With 0 bases removed from V and 4 bases from J, the gap between germline ends came to 9 bases. The V gene's germline CDR1 is SNHLY and CDR2 FYNNEI. The CDR3 is 14 residues long. CDR3 sequence: CASSEAFVGYGYTF. The CDR3 region has the DNA TGTGCCAGCAGTGAAGCGTTCGTTGGCTATGGCTACACCTTC.

The chain couples TRBV19 to TRBJ2-6; D unresolved. Trimming took off 3 bases at V and 0 bases at J, with 15 bases between the two ends. The CDR3 has 18 residues. The germline V gene encodes CDR1 LNHDA and CDR2 SQIVND (reference sequence). The CDR3 sequence: CASSIGPLKSSGANVLTF. As DNA, the CDR3 is TGTGCCAGTAGTATCGGACCCCTGAAGAGCTCTGGGGCCAACGTCCTGACTTTC.

V gene TRBV10-3 combines with J gene TRBJ2-3; 10 nucleotides line up with TRBD2. The junction had 3 bases not matched to a gene; V was cut back by 4 bases and J by 2 bases. The CDR3 extends over 15 amino acids. Germline CDR1 is ENHRY and CDR2 is SYGVKD. The CDR3 sequence: CAISGTSGITDTQYF. CDR3 nucleotide sequence: TGTGCCATCAGTGGGACTAGCGGAATCACAGATACGCAGTATTTT.